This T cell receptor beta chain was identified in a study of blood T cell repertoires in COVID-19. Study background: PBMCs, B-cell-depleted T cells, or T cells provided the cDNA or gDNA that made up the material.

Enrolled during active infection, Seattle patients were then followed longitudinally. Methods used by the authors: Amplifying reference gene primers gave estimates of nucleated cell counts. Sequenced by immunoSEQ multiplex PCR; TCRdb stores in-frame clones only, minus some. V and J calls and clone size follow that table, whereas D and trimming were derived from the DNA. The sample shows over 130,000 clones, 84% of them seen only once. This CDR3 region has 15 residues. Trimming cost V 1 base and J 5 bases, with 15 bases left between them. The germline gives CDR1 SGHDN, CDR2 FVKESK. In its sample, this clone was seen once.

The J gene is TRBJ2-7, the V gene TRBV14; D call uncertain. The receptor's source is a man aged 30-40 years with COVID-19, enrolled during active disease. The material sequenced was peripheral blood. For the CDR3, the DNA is TGTGCCAGCAGCCAAGTCGGATCCCGAGGTAACGAGCAGTACTTC. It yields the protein CASSQVGSRGNEQYF.